One T cell receptor beta chain is described in this entry. The source of the sample is a study of T cell responses to AZD1222 COVID-19 vaccine. TCRdb's copy holds only in-frame clones and misses some; the assay was immunoSEQ multiplex PCR. Of 150,000 or so clones in the sample, around nine tenths were seen once. Sequenced here: peripheral blood, sampled on day 0 of AZD1222 vaccination. This sequence was found in an adult in good health.

This CDR3 reads CASSPGQATIYYTEAFF. CDR3 DNA: TGTGCCAGCTCACCCGGACAGGCTACTATTTATTACACTGAAGCTTTCTTT. This chain uses TRBV18 with TRBJ1-1, with 7 nucleotides matching TRBD1. V dropped 3 bases and J dropped 3; count of bases not matched to a gene: 13. Per germline, CDR1 KGHSH and CDR2 LQKENI. The CDR3 has 17 amino acids.